The 30 T cell receptor beta chains listed next were all sequenced from one sample in a study of CD8 T cells in ankylosing spondylitis. Findings and limits, study-wide: The study identified a TCR beta motif of under ten highly homologous variants that appeared characteristic of ankylosing spondylitis blood.

Each CDR3 protein gets one entry after TCRdb re-called the 5' RACE reads with MiXCR. The data contain roughly 300,000 distinct CDR3 sequences, roughly 8% of them seen just once; the ten biggest clones take up 14% to 15%. The antigens these receptors bind are not known. Sequenced: blood, either unsorted or a sorted T cell fraction (not recorded which). The receptors were gathered from a male donor with ankylosing spondylitis.

The gene calls are TRBV10-3 and TRBJ2-7; TRBD1 might be the D (6 bases). Per the germline V gene, CDR1 is ENHRY and CDR2 is SYGVKD. V lost 10 bases and J lost 5, with 21 bases in between. The CDR3 is 14 residues long. Here the CDR3 reads CATRSATGLNEQYF. The CDR3, as DNA: TGTGCCACCCGATCGGCAACAGGGTTGAACGAGCAGTACTTC.

This chain connects TRBV5-8 to TRBJ2-1, with D uncertain. Germline CDR1 reads SGHTS; CDR2 reads YDEGEE. CDR3 length: 14 amino acids. V lost 1 base and J lost 4, with 9 bases in between. The CDR3 sequence is CASSLIGQYNEQFF. CDR3 sequence (DNA): TGTGCCAGCAGCTTGATCGGGCAGTACAATGAGCAGTTCTTC.

This chain uses TRBV11-2 with TRBJ2-1, with TRBD2 matching 10 bases. This CDR3 is built from 18 residues. From germline, CDR1 is SGHAT and CDR2 FQNNGV. Trimming at V came to 5 bases and at J to 10 bases, leaving 20 bases not matched to a gene. The CDR3 DNA sequence: TGTGCCAGCAGCCCCCCGGGACTAGCGTCATGGAACTACGGGGAGCAGTTCTTC. Protein product: CASSPPGLASWNYGEQFF. Looking up the rest from reference TRBV11-2 and TRBJ2-1 gives the full variable domain: EAGVAQSPRYKIIEKRQSVAFWCNPISGHATLYWYQQILGQGPKLLIQFQNNGVVDDSQLPKDRFSAERLKGVDSTLKIQPAKLEDSAVYLCASSPPGLASWNYGEQFFGPGTRLTVL.

This clonotype occurred many times. This rearrangement joins TRBV6-1 to TRBJ1-1, with D tentatively TRBD1 (5 bases). The V end was cut by 8 bases, the J end by 4 bases, with 20 bases between. Germline CDR1 MNHNS, CDR2 SASEGT. The CDR3 length is 15 residues. The CDR3 loop is CASADLTGGGTEAFF. CDR3 bases: TGTGCCAGCGCAGATCTCACAGGAGGTGGCACTGAAGCTTTCTTT.

This clonotype has only a few counts. The rearrangement links TRBV12-3 or TRBV12-4 to TRBJ2-1, with D possibly called TRBD1 or TRBD2 (5 bases each). This CDR3 contains 16 residues. Between the trimmed V and J ends, which lost 3 bases and 4 bases, there was a span of 16 bases. CDR3 sequence: CASSFNSGTEYNEQFF. For the CDR3, the DNA is TGTGCCAGCAGTTTTAACTCCGGGACGGAATACAATGAGCAGTTCTTC.

This chain connects TRBV7-2 to TRBJ2-3; TRBD1 might be the D (7 bases). V was cut by 10 bases and J by 4 bases, with 18 bases left in between. Germline V gives CDR1 SGHTA, CDR2 FQGNSA. This CDR3 is built from 14 residues. The CDR3: CATAGQRPPDTQYF. The CDR3 bases are TGTGCCACCGCGGGACAGAGGCCCCCAGATACGCAGTATTTT.

This clonotype was counted at least ten times. The V and J genes are TRBV7-9 and TRBJ2-3, with no clear D. The V end was cut by 3 bases, the J end by 3 bases, with 7 bases between. The CDR3 spans 13 residues. CDR1 is SEHNR, CDR2 FQNEAQ, per germline (reference sequence). DNA for the CDR3: TGTGCCAGCAGCTTCGTCTCTACAGATACGCAGTATTTT. It translates to CASSFVSTDTQYF.

The rearrangement joins TRBV14 to TRBJ2-5, with D possibly being TRBD1 or TRBD2 (6 bases each). V lost 2 bases and J 5 bases, leaving 15 bases between the germline ends. From germline, CDR1 is SGHDN and CDR2 FVKESK. This CDR3 has 15 amino acids. CDR3 amino acids: CASSQSAGGGETQYF. CDR3 nucleotide sequence: TGTGCCAGCAGCCAATCGGCCGGGGGCGGTGAGACCCAGTACTTC.

The rearrangement joins TRBV7-2 to TRBJ2-7; D is unresolved. The J call may be mistaken, given a closer DNA end match to TRBJ2-1. CDR1 is SGHTA and CDR2 is FQGNSA in the germline V gene. The CDR3 consists of 11 residues. The CDR3 reads CASSSSYEQFF. DNA for the CDR3: TGTGCCAGCAGCTCGTCCTACGAGCAGTTCTTC.

The rearrangement links TRBV11-2 to TRBJ2-7, with 14 bases fitting TRBD2. This CDR3 spans 17 amino acids. Germline V gene sequence: CDR1 SGHAT, CDR2 FQNNGV. Trimming at V came to 5 bases and at J to 6 bases, leaving 12 bases not matched to a gene. CDR3: CASSTTRLAGGLAEQYF. In nucleotides, the CDR3 is TGTGCCAGCAGCACGACAAGACTAGCGGGAGGGCTAGCCGAGCAGTACTTC.

The chain uses TRBV4-1 and TRBJ1-2; 8 bases are shared with TRBD1. This CDR3 has 15 amino acids. The germline V gene encodes CDR1 MGHRA and CDR2 YSYEKL. With 4 bases clipped from V and 7 bases from J, the junction kept 11 bases outside the gene matches. CDR3 bases: TGCGCCAGCAGCCTCAGTCCGGACAGGGTTTCTGGCTACACCTTC. This translates into CASSLSPDRVSGYTF.

This clonotype has more than one count but fewer than ten. The V call is TRBV11-2, the J call TRBJ2-1; 8 bases are shared with TRBD2. The J segment lost 16 bases and the V segment lost 1 base, leaving 12 bases of the junction unmatched. Germline V gene sequence: CDR1 SGHAT, CDR2 FQNNGV. This CDR3 is built from 14 residues. CDR3 in amino acids: CASSLAASGSGFFF. In nucleotides, the CDR3 is TGTGCCAGCAGCTTAGCGGCTAGCGGGTCTGGGTTTTTCTTC.

This clonotype was observed at least ten times. V usage is TRBV7-2 and J usage is TRBJ2-1; the match to TRBD2 covers 14 bases. Losses at the gene ends were 5 bases for V and 9 bases for J; bases not matched to a gene: 9. The CDR3 contains 16 residues. CDR1 and CDR2 (germline): SGHTA, FQGNSA. CDR3 amino acids: CASSNGGGLAGAEQFF. In DNA, the CDR3 is TGTGCCAGCAGCAACGGGGGGGGACTAGCGGGAGCTGAGCAGTTCTTC.

This clonotype was observed many times. J is TRBJ2-2 and V is TRBV6-4; possible D gene TRBD2, 6 bases. Germline values: CDR1 MRHNA, CDR2 SNTAGT. The CDR3 contains 13 residues. V dropped 5 bases and J dropped 5 bases, with 9 bases sitting between them. The CDR3 DNA follows: TGTGCCAGCAGTATGCTAGCGACCGGGGAGCTGTTTTTT. This sequence encodes CASSMLATGELFF.

The table lists this clonotype with many counts. The chain couples TRBV25-1 to TRBJ2-4, with 14 nucleotides matching TRBD2. V shed 4 bases and J 2 bases; nucleotides not matched to a gene: 1. Germline lookup yields CDR1 MGHDK and CDR2 SYGVNS. There are 16 residues in the CDR3. CDR3 in amino acids: CASSGLAGGPKNIQYF. CDR3 DNA sequence: TGTGCCAGCAGTGGACTAGCGGGAGGGCCCAAAAACATTCAGTACTTC.

Ten or more counts support this clonotype. The chain uses TRBV15 and TRBJ2-3; no reliable D call. CDR3 length equals 18 residues. V was trimmed by 4 bases and J by 0 bases, leaving 20 bases between them. Germline CDR1 and CDR2: LNHNV and YYDKDF (reference sequence). CDR3 in amino acids: CATSTVHGWSPSTDTQYF. The CDR3 bases are TGTGCCACCAGCACAGTACACGGTTGGTCTCCTAGCACAGATACGCAGTATTTT.

This clonotype was counted many times. The DNA of the CDR3 is TGTGCCAGCAGCCCGGTGGGGGGAACTGGAAACACCATATATTTT. Protein sequence: CASSPVGGTGNTIYF. The chain uses TRBV11-2 and TRBJ1-3, with D maybe TRBD1 (5 bases). V lost 5 bases and J lost 2, with 13 bases in between. The CDR3 loop spans 15 amino acids. Germline V CDR1 and CDR2: SGHAT, FQNNGV.

The chain recombines TRBV5-1 with TRBJ2-7; D remains unclear. The CDR3 runs 14 residues. Trimming shortened V by 0 bases and J by 1 base, and 8 bases separated the two germline ends. CDR1 SGHRS and CDR2 YFSETQ come from the germline V gene. The CDR3 sequence: CASSLDPRSYEQYF. The CDR3 DNA reads as TGCGCCAGCAGCTTGGATCCGCGATCCTACGAGCAGTACTTC.

Written as DNA, the CDR3 is TGTGCCAGCAGCTCCCCCCCACAGGGACGGAGTGGCTACACCTTC. Protein: CASSSPPQGRSGYTF. V usage is TRBV5-5 and J usage is TRBJ1-2; TRBD1 might be the D (6 bases). This CDR3 region has 15 residues. The germline V and J ends were trimmed by 3 bases and 7 bases, with 19 bases remaining between them. Germline V gene lookup returns CDR1 SGHKS and CDR2 YYEKEE (reference sequence).

The genes are TRBV10-3 and TRBJ2-2, with D maybe TRBD2 (5 bases). Germline lookup yields CDR1 ENHRY and CDR2 SYGVKD. V lost 10 bases to trimming and J lost 6 bases, with 12 bases between them. The CDR3 totals 12 residues. CDR3 region: CATGLRSGELFF. CDR3 sequence (DNA): TGTGCCACCGGACTGAGGTCCGGGGAGCTGTTTTTT.

This clonotype was observed at least ten times. The V gene is TRBV12-3 or TRBV12-4, the J gene TRBJ2-7, with 7 bases lining up with TRBD2. V lost 1 base, J lost 1 base, and 7 bases stayed unmatched. This CDR3 region has 16 residues. The CDR3 DNA sequence: TGTGCCAGCAGTTTAGTGGTGACTAGCACTTCCTACGAGCAGTACTTC. This encodes CASSLVVTSTSYEQYF.

This clonotype was detected only a few times. The chain uses TRBV4-3 and TRBJ1-6; D is perhaps TRBD1 (6 bases). Per germline, CDR1 LGHNA and CDR2 YSLEER. Trimming left V 0 bases short and J 10 bases short, with 13 bases between. The length of the CDR3 is 15 residues. For the CDR3, the DNA is TGCGCCAGCAGCCAAGATTGGGCCAGGGGATCACCCCTCCACTTT. It encodes CASSQDWARGSPLHF.

This clonotype has more than one count but fewer than ten. The rearrangement uses TRBV3-1 and TRBJ1-2; 8 bases agree with TRBD1. V lost 5 bases to trimming and J lost 8 bases; unmatched junction nucleotides: 7. CDR1 is LGHDT and CDR2 is YNNKEL in the germline V gene (reference sequence). The CDR3 is 13 residues long. This chain's CDR3 is CASSFDRGYGYTF. In DNA, the CDR3 is TGTGCCAGCAGCTTCGACAGGGGCTACGGCTACACCTTC.

In its sample, this clonotype was seen a few times. This chain uses TRBV3-1 with TRBJ1-1; D gene uncertain. Germline CDR1 is LGHDT and CDR2 is YNNKEL (reference sequence). The CDR3 consists of 15 residues. The V end lost 3 bases, the J end lost 0 bases, and 11 bases lay between the germline ends. The CDR3 protein is CASSQRRSLNTEAFF. Written as DNA, the CDR3 is TGTGCCAGCAGCCAGCGCAGGAGTCTGAACACTGAAGCTTTCTTT.

This chain's CDR3 is CAISGGQTYYEQYF. CDR3 coding DNA: TGTGCCATCAGCGGGGGACAGACGTACTACGAGCAGTACTTC. The chain links TRBV10-3 to TRBJ2-7; TRBD1 might be the D (7 bases). Germline assignment: CDR1 ENHRY and CDR2 SYGVKD. V lost 6 bases and J lost 3, with 15 bases in between. The CDR3 has 14 amino acids.

This clonotype was detected once. The chain couples TRBV2 to TRBJ1-6, with D perhaps TRBD1 (5 bases). Trimming pared 5 bases from V and 3 bases from J, leaving 8 bases between. The germline V gene has CDR1 SNHLY and CDR2 FYNNEI. This CDR3 has 14 residues. The CDR3: CASSPGLYNSPLHF. CDR3 coding DNA: TGTGCCAGCAGTCCGGGACTCTATAATTCACCCCTCCACTTT.

This clonotype was observed at least ten times. This chain connects TRBV20-1 to TRBJ2-2; 10 positions agree with TRBD2. Germline CDR1 and CDR2: DFQATT and SNEGSKA (reference sequence). Trimming cost V 6 bases and J 0 bases; bases outside gene matches: 7. This CDR3 is built from 16 residues. The CDR3 sequence: CSAKLAGLSNTGELFF. DNA of the CDR3: TGCAGTGCAAAACTAGCGGGACTATCGAACACCGGGGAGCTGTTTTTT.

The chain couples TRBV29-1 to TRBJ2-7, with TRBD2 identical over 12 bases. This CDR3 has 13 residues. The J segment lost 3 bases and the V segment lost 4 bases, leaving 1 base of the junction unmatched. Germline CDR1 and CDR2: SQVTM and ANQGSEA. This CDR3 is CSVVLAGGYEQYF. In DNA form, the CDR3 reads TGCAGCGTTGTACTAGCGGGAGGCTACGAGCAGTACTTC.

The chain has TRBV29-1 and TRBJ1-4; 12 bases line up with TRBD1. The CDR3 is made up of 13 amino acids. With V trimmed by 7 bases and J by 10 bases, 7 bases remained unmatched. Germline CDR1 and CDR2: SQVTM and ANQGSEA. The CDR3 DNA reads TGCAGCGGGGGACAGGGGGCTGGCGGAAAACTGTTTTTT. Amino acid sequence: CSGGQGAGGKLFF.

This clonotype showed up just a few times. The J gene is TRBJ2-1, the V gene TRBV19; D is possibly TRBD1 (7 bases). Trimming shortened V by 3 bases and J by 9 bases, and 21 bases separated the two germline ends. Germline CDR1 LNHDA, CDR2 SQIVND (reference sequence). The CDR3 consists of 16 residues. As DNA, the CDR3 is TGTGCCAGTAGTATCGGCCAGGGGGGCTTAGCCCCTGAGCAGTTCTTC. Translating it yields CASSIGQGGLAPEQFF. The variable domain in full, completed from reference TRBV19 and TRBJ2-1, reads DGGITQSPKYLFRKEGQNVTLSCEQNLNHDAMYWYRQDPGQGLRLIYYSQIVNDFQKGDIAEGYSVSREKKESFPLTVTSAQKNPTAFYLCASSIGQGGLAPEQFFGPGTRLTVL.